The 12 T cell receptor beta chains below all came from one sample that was sequenced in a study of follicular helper T cells after annual influenza vaccination (dated by TCRdb to about 2017). To prepare the library, the immunoSEQ multiplex PCR assay was applied. Entries here come from immuneACCESS through TCRdb and include only in-frame sequences with V and J called. Some clones fail to appear in such tables; in the studies checked, an unresolved V gene covers under half of the shortfall, and the cause of the remainder is unknown. A total of over 8,000 clones appear in this sample, 80% of them only once. 2.5% to 3.5% of the sample rests with the top ten. Reading the label with the study, this specimen's time point is: 2014-2015 season, pre-vaccination. Sample: CXCR5+ CD38- circulating T follicular helper cells from blood, taken on the day of influenza vaccination. This specimen's cell subset or site label, interpreted: circulating Tfh, non-naive CD4+CXCR5+PD-1+ (ICOS+CD38+ or ICOS-CD38-). The receptors were sampled from an adult who received the influenza vaccine.

V and J are TRBV5-1 and TRBJ1-1, with no clear D. V was trimmed by 1 base and J by 4 bases, leaving 11 bases between them. Germline-derived CDR1 and CDR2 are SGHRS and YFSETQ. This CDR3 has 14 amino acids. This CDR3 reads CASSLQPPGTEAFF. DNA for the CDR3: TGCGCCAGCAGCTTGCAACCCCCTGGCACTGAAGCTTTCTTT.

The chain recombines TRBV5-1 with TRBJ2-7, with D perhaps TRBD1 or TRBD2 (5 bases each). The germline CDR1 and CDR2 sequences are SGHRS and YFSETQ. The CDR3 covers 14 residues. Trimming removed 4 bases from V and 6 bases from J, with 17 bases in between. For the CDR3, the DNA is TGCGCCAGCAGCCACCAGGGAGAAATCGGCGAGCAGTACTTC. It translates to CASSHQGEIGEQYF.

This sequence joins TRBV27 and TRBJ2-7; 10 bases align to TRBD1. The germline V gene encodes CDR1 MNHEY and CDR2 SMNVEV (reference sequence). V lost 5 bases and J lost 2; bases outside the gene matches: 6. The CDR3 consists of 15 residues. The CDR3 sequence: CASSTPGTGAYEQYF. The CDR3 DNA follows: TGTGCCAGCAGTACGCCCGGGACAGGGGCCTACGAGCAGTACTTC.

The chain employs TRBV30 and TRBJ1-2; D ambiguous. The CDR3 spans 10 residues. From germline, CDR1 is GTSNPN and CDR2 SVGIG (reference sequence). Between the trimmed V and J ends, which lost 5 bases and 3 bases, there was a span of 4 bases. CDR3 amino acids: CAWGDYGYTF. CDR3 DNA: TGTGCCTGGGGGGACTATGGCTACACCTTC.

V gene TRBV7-2 combines with J gene TRBJ1-2, with 7 bases lining up with TRBD1. V lost 1 base to trimming and J lost 4 bases; unmatched junction nucleotides: 9. Per the germline V gene, CDR1 is SGHTA and CDR2 is FQGNSA. The CDR3 spans 16 residues. CDR3 coding DNA: TGTGCCAGCAGCTTAGATGGGTCAGGGGGGTTCTATGGCTACACCTTC. Amino acid sequence: CASSLDGSGGFYGYTF.

To note about this clone: This sample also contains other DNA sequences that code for the same CDR3. The rearrangement joins TRBV28 to TRBJ2-3; D remains ambiguous. Trimming removed 8 bases at V and 0 bases at J, with 6 bases between. The CDR3 is 12 residues long. Germline assignment: CDR1 MDHEN and CDR2 SYDVKM. CDR3 DNA: TGTGCCAGCGAAAGTAGCACAGATACGCAGTATTTT. Protein: CASESSTDTQYF.

This clone was detected once. The chain employs TRBV19 and TRBJ2-7; 8 nucleotides align to TRBD2. The germline V gene encodes CDR1 LNHDA and CDR2 SQIVND (reference sequence). This CDR3 has 15 amino acids. J was trimmed by 0 bases and V by 5 bases; bases with no gene match: 6. The CDR3 loop reads CASSPSGTSSYEQYF. The DNA for the CDR3 is TGTGCCAGTAGTCCCTCCGGGACTAGCTCCTACGAGCAGTACTTC.

This chain uses TRBV11-1 with TRBJ2-3; a possible D gene is TRBD1 (7 bases). Germline CDR1 and CDR2: SGHAT and FQDESV (reference sequence). This CDR3 region has 16 residues. V lost 4 bases and J 2 bases, leaving 16 bases between the germline ends. The chain's CDR3 is CASSSFAGQPTDTQYF. The CDR3 nucleotides are TGTGCCAGCAGCTCCTTCGCGGGACAGCCCACAGATACGCAGTATTTT.

This sequence joins TRBV29-1 and TRBJ2-1; 8 bases line up with TRBD2. The V gene end was trimmed by 4 bases and the J gene end by 10 bases; junction bases not matched to a gene: 9. This CDR3 region has 13 residues. The germline gives CDR1 SQVTM, CDR2 ANQGSEA. The CDR3 coding sequence is TGCAGCGTTGTGACTAGCGCCTGGGGGGAGCAGTTCTTC. Its protein is CSVVTSAWGEQFF.

The chain has TRBV5-1 and TRBJ2-2; 7 bases are shared with TRBD2. The trim removed 0 bases at V and 10 bases at J, leaving 6 bases unmatched. The CDR3 loop spans 14 amino acids. CDR1 and CDR2 from the germline V gene are SGHRS and YFSETQ. This CDR3 reads CASSLATSEEELFF. In DNA form, the CDR3 reads TGCGCCAGCAGCTTGGCCACTAGCGAGGAGGAGCTGTTTTTT.

The gene calls are TRBV28 and TRBJ1-2; no reliable D call. Trimming took 5 bases from V and 0 from J, leaving 10 bases between them. CDR1 is MDHEN, CDR2 SYDVKM, per germline. CDR3 length equals 14 residues. The CDR3 loop is CASSVGEANYGYTF. For the CDR3, the DNA is TGTGCCAGCAGTGTCGGGGAAGCTAACTATGGCTACACCTTC.

This chain uses TRBV19 with TRBJ1-1; 11 positions agree with TRBD1. CDR1 is LNHDA and CDR2 is SQIVND in the germline V gene (reference sequence). V was clipped by 6 bases and J by 6 bases; unmatched bases: 3. The CDR3 is 13 residues long. Here the CDR3 DNA reads TGTGCCAGTAGCAGGGACAGGGGGGCTGAAGCTTTCTTT. It translates to CASSRDRGAEAFF.